This note documents a single T cell receptor (beta chain) sequence. This record comes from a study of CD8 T cells in Susac syndrome. Random hexamers served to reverse transcribe roughly 0.45 to 1 ug RNA. The CDR3 of TCR beta was amplified by immunoSEQ multiplex PCR across 54 Vbeta and 13 Jbeta. TCRdb processed the immunoSEQ multiplex PCR reads anew with MiXCR; each CDR3 protein has one entry. The sample includes 120,000 to 150,000 distinct CDR3 sequences, about 95% of them seen just once. The CDR3 sequence is 10 residues long. From blood CD8+ and CD4+ T cells, TCR beta sequences were generated. Included as multiple sclerosis controls were treatment-naive patients who had stable or active relapsing-remitting disease.

Sequenced: CD4+ T cells from PBMCs. The sequence came from a human donor with multiple sclerosis. The V gene is TRBV12-3 or TRBV12-4, the J gene TRBJ1-2; 7 bases are a match to TRBD2. TRBJ2-1 explains the end of the DNA better; the J call may be wrong. Written as DNA, the CDR3 is TGTGCCAGCAGCAGGGAGGGACAGTTCTTC. Protein product: CASSREGQFF.